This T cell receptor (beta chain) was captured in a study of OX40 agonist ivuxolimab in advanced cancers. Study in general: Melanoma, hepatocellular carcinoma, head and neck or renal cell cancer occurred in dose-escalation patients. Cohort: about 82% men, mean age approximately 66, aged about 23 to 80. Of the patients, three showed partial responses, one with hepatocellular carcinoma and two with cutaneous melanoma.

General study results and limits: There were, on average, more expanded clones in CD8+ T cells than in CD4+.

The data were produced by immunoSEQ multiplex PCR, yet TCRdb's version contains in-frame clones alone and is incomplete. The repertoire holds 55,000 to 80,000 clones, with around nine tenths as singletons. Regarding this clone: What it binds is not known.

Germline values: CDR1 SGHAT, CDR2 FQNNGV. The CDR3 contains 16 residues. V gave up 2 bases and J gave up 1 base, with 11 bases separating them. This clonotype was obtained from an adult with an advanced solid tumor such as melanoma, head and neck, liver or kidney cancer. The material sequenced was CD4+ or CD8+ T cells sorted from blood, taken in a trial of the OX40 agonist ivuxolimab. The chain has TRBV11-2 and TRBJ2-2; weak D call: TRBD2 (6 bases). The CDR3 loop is CASSLTGLWNTGELFF. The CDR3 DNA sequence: TGTGCCAGCAGCTTAACGGGACTTTGGAACACCGGGGAGCTGTTTTTT.